This T cell receptor (beta chain) was sequenced during a study of T cells expressing NK-cell markers. Study results and limitations: The CD3+CD56-NKG2C+ fraction of a handful of donors was likewise dominated by these clonotypes.

TCRdb re-called the 5' RACE reads and gives one entry per CDR3 protein, without DNA. Listed are 550,000 to 600,000 distinct CDR3 sequences; 3% to 4.5% falls within the top ten. Turning to this clonotype: Its target is not known.

The source of this sequence is a young man in good health. What was sequenced was blood T cells: a sorted CD56 or NKG2C T cell subset, CD4+ or CD8+ T cells, or bulk PBMC T cells (not recorded which).

This chain's CDR3 is CASSLQQPASPLHF. The chain carries TRBV7-9 and TRBJ1-6. The germline V gene encodes CDR1 SEHNR and CDR2 FQNEAQ (reference sequence). The CDR3 extends over 14 amino acids.